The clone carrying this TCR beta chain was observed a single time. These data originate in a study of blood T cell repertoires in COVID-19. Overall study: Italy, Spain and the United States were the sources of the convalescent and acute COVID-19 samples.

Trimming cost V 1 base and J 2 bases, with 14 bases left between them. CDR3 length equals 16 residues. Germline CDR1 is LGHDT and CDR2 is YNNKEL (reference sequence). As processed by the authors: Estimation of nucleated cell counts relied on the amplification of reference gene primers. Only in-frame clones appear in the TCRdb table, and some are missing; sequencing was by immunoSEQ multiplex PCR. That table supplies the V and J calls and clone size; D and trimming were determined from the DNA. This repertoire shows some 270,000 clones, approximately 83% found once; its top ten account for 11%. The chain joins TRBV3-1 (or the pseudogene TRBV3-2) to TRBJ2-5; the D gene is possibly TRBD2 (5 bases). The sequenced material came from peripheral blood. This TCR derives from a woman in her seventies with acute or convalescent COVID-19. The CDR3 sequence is CASSQGNAGGQETQYF. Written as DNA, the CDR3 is TGTGCCAGCAGCCAAGGTAACGCGGGTGGACAAGAGACCCAGTACTTC.